This T cell receptor beta chain was documented in a study of blood T cell repertoires in COVID-19. The assay was immunoSEQ multiplex PCR, and TCRdb's table has in-frame clones only and misses some. The sample has approximately 91,000 clones, roughly 80% seen once. There are 18 residues in the CDR3. With V trimmed by 1 base and J by 2 bases, 3 bases remained unmatched. CDR1 and CDR2 (germline): SGHTA, FQGTGA. Sequencing input: peripheral blood. The chain combines TRBV7-3 with TRBJ2-6; TRBD1 aligns across 12 bases. This sequence originates from a human donor in a cohort sampled during active COVID-19. This CDR3 is CASSLKGQGATGANVLTF. The CDR3 coding sequence is TGTGCCAGCAGCTTAAAGGGACAGGGGGCTACTGGGGCCAACGTCCTGACTTTC. The whole variable domain, remainder taken from reference TRBV7-3 and TRBJ2-6, is GAGVSQTPSNKVTEKGKYVELRCDPISGHTALYWYRQSLGQGPEFLIYFQGTGAADDSGLPNDRFFAVRPEGSVSTLKIQRTERGDSAVYLCASSLKGQGATGANVLTFGAGSRLTVL.